This entry features one T cell receptor (beta chain) sequence. Its antigen is not identified. The sample is drawn from a study of regulatory and conventional T cells in RAG deficiency. The study's findings and limits: Patient subsets had shorter CDR3s; Omenn Treg-Tconv overlap exceeded 80%. Other subsets showed around 10-fold reductions, but Treg unique TCR beta sequences fell roughly 100-fold in these patients.

The CDR3 loop spans 16 amino acids. Germline V lookup: CDR1 SGHRS, CDR2 YFSETQ. The V end lost 0 bases, the J end lost 2 bases, and 12 bases lay between the germline ends. Genomic DNA came from blood conventional CD4+ T cells gated CD25-low CD127-high. Some clones are missing from TCRdb's copy, which holds only in-frame ones; the method was immunoSEQ multiplex PCR. Altogether 21,000 or so clones are present, 85% to 95% being singletons, with the ten largest covering under 0.95%. The sample was also linked to a second study, of regulatory T cells. Per that study: The primer mix had 52 TRBV and 13 TRBJ primers. Regulatory T cells showed the strongest V-J pair restriction and V/J gene skewing among patient repertoires.

The sample comprised CD4+ T cells sorted from blood. The source is a human donor in good health. This chain joins TRBV5-1 and TRBJ2-4, with a weak D call TRBD2 (5 bases). Here the CDR3 DNA reads TGCGCCAGCAGCTTGGCTCCTACGGGGACCAAAAACATTCAGTACTTC. It codes for CASSLAPTGTKNIQYF.